This TCR beta chain was identified during a study of cytomegalovirus exposure and HLA in healthy donors. After removal of 0 bases from V and 4 bases from J, the junction contained 3 bases not matched to a gene. This CDR3 has 16 amino acids. Per germline, CDR1 SGHDT and CDR2 YYEEEE. Data came from immunoSEQ multiplex PCR; TCRdb stores just in-frame clones and leaves some out. The data contain some 130,000 clones, around 93% of them seen just once; the ten biggest clones take up over 1.5%. The donors belonged to the roughly 120-subject validation cohort, separate from the approximately 700-subject first cohort.

The V call is TRBV5-6, the J call TRBJ2-2, with 10 bases aligning to TRBD2. Sequencing used PBMCs. The TCR was taken from a man younger than 30 in good health and CMV-seropositive. The CDR3: CASSLDSGRSTGELFF. CDR3 DNA sequence: TGTGCCAGCAGCTTGGATAGCGGGAGGTCCACCGGGGAGCTGTTTTTT.